Presented here are 14 T cell receptor beta chains from one specimen sequenced in a study of spatial heterogeneity in lung cancer. TCRdb re-called the 5' RACE reads with MiXCR, one entry per CDR3 protein. The table shows roughly 39,000 distinct CDR3 sequences, with 6% to 7% occurring only once. The sample's time point: sample taken at primary tumor resection. No cell sorting; template was whole RNA from tumor, lung tissue or PBMC. Here the sequenced sample was PBMCs, taken at surgery. These receptors were collected from a female donor with early-stage non-small cell lung cancer.

There are many counts of this clonotype. The chain combines TRBV29-1 with TRBJ2-1; possibly TRBD1 for D (5 bases). Looked up from germline, CDR1 is SQVTM and CDR2 is ANQGSEA. Between the trimmed V and J ends, which lost 6 bases and 3 bases, there was a span of 6 bases. CDR3 size: 11 residues. The CDR3 region has the DNA TGCAGCGTGGACAACTACAATGAGCAGTTCTTC. Protein: CSVDNYNEQFF.

This clonotype was seen ten or more times. V is TRBV28 and J is TRBJ2-4, with TRBD2 identical over 9 bases. The CDR3 is 16 amino acids. Germline CDR1 is MDHEN and CDR2 is SYDVKM. V was pared by 6 bases and J by 2 bases, with 8 bases of the junction left unmatched. The CDR3, as DNA: TGTGCCAGCAGCAGGGCGGGGGGGCCACCCAAAAACATTCAGTACTTC. This sequence encodes CASSRAGGPPKNIQYF.

The table lists this clonotype with many counts. This rearrangement joins TRBV4-2 to TRBJ2-1; a weak D match, TRBD1 (6 bases). V was trimmed by 1 base and J by 9 bases, leaving 22 bases between them. CDR3 size: 17 residues. CDR1 is LGHNA and CDR2 is YNFKEQ in the germline V gene. Here the CDR3 reads CASSQGLAGDLQGEQFF. The CDR3 region has the DNA TGTGCCAGCAGCCAAGGGTTGGCAGGGGATTTACAAGGTGAGCAGTTCTTC.

This clonotype was observed a few times. The rearrangement uses TRBV5-1 and TRBJ2-7; TRBD1 aligns across 8 bases. The CDR3 has 14 residues. Unmatched junction bases numbered 5, after V lost 4 bases and J lost 2 bases. Germline CDR1 SGHRS, CDR2 YFSETQ. The CDR3 loop reads CASSRTGQAYEQYF. CDR3 sequence (DNA): TGCGCCAGCAGCCGGACAGGGCAAGCCTACGAGCAGTACTTC. Based on the CDR3 plus reference TRBV5-1 and TRBJ2-7, the full variable domain is KAGVTQTPRYLIKTRGQQVTLSCSPISGHRSVSWYQQTPGQGLQFLFEYFSETQRNKGNFPGRFSGRQFSNSRSEMNVSTLELGDSALYLCASSRTGQAYEQYFGPGTRLTVT.

Judged by abundance, this clonotype is medium-sized. The chain carries TRBV20-1 and TRBJ2-2; D unclear. In germline, CDR1 is DFQATT, CDR2 SNEGSKA (reference sequence). The length of the CDR3 is 14 residues. Trimming pared 6 bases from V and 0 bases from J, leaving 11 bases between. The CDR3: CSAPGPSNTGELFF. DNA of the CDR3: TGCAGTGCCCCGGGCCCTTCGAACACCGGGGAGCTGTTTTTT.

The chain combines TRBV5-1 with TRBJ1-3; D remains unclear. CDR3 size: 17 residues. With 4 bases removed from V and 0 bases from J, the gap between germline ends came to 17 bases. Germline CDR1 and CDR2: SGHRS and YFSETQ. The CDR3 sequence is CASSINLQSYSGNTIYF. CDR3 nucleotides: TGCGCCAGCAGCATCAACTTACAGTCATACTCTGGAAACACCATATATTTT.

This clonotype was recorded many times. The rearrangement links TRBV7-9 to TRBJ1-2; 10 bases align to TRBD1. Trimming removed 2 bases from V and 8 bases from J; junction bases left unmatched: 8. CDR1 SEHNR and CDR2 FQNEAQ come from the germline V gene (reference sequence). This CDR3 region has 15 residues. CDR3 amino acids: CASSLRDRGKAGYTF. Here the CDR3 DNA reads TGTGCCAGCAGCTTAAGGGACAGGGGAAAGGCGGGCTACACCTTC.

This clonotype was counted many times. This chain uses TRBV25-1 with TRBJ1-6; the D gene is possibly TRBD1 (6 bases). Germline CDR1 MGHDK, CDR2 SYGVNS. The CDR3 is 13 amino acids. V was clipped by 5 bases and J by 8 bases, with 10 bases between them. CDR3 region: CASSQGLDSPLHF. In nucleotides, the CDR3 is TGTGCCAGCAGTCAGGGGCTAGATTCACCCCTCCACTTT.

This clonotype was recorded many times. V and J are TRBV13 and TRBJ2-3; D is unresolved. CDR3 length equals 15 residues. V lost 1 base to trimming and J lost 2 bases, with 10 bases between them. Germline V CDR1 and CDR2: PRHDT, FYEKMQ (reference sequence). The CDR3 DNA reads as TGTGCCAGCAGCTTAGCGGCCGTAGCCACAGATACGCAGTATTTT. Its translation: CASSLAAVATDTQYF.

The chain recombines TRBV4-2 with TRBJ1-2; no definite D call. Trimming left V 0 bases short and J 4 bases short, with 18 bases between. The CDR3 contains 17 residues. Germline CDR1 and CDR2: LGHNA and YNFKEQ. DNA for the CDR3: TGTGCCAGCAGCCAAGATCCCCGGGAAGCGGGAGGCTATGGCTACACCTTC. It translates to CASSQDPREAGGYGYTF.

The table lists this clonotype with a few counts. The rearrangement joins TRBV5-1 to TRBJ1-1; the match to TRBD1 covers 7 bases. The germline gives CDR1 SGHRS, CDR2 YFSETQ. With 0 bases clipped from V and 6 bases from J, the junction kept 8 bases outside the gene matches. CDR3 length: 15 amino acids. The CDR3 loop reads CASSLATGRGAEAFF. The CDR3 DNA follows: TGCGCCAGCAGCTTGGCCACGGGCAGGGGGGCTGAAGCTTTCTTT.

This clonotype was detected ten times or more. This chain links TRBV7-9 with TRBJ2-5; D perhaps matches TRBD2 (6 bases). The CDR3 length is 13 residues. Trimming took 3 bases from V and 4 from J, leaving 9 bases between them. Germline CDR1 is SEHNR and CDR2 is FQNEAQ (reference sequence). CDR3 bases: TGTGCCAGCAGCTTCCCGACTAGAGAGACCCAGTACTTC. Translating it yields CASSFPTRETQYF. The complete variable domain, with remaining parts taken from reference TRBV7-9 and TRBJ2-5, reads DTGVSQNPRHKITKRGQNVTFRCDPISEHNRLYWYRQTLGQGPEFLTYFQNEAQLEKSRLLSDRFSAERPKGSFSTLEIQRTEQGDSAMYLCASSFPTRETQYFGPGTRLLVL.

This clonotype has a handful of counts. This chain links TRBV27 with TRBJ1-2; TRBD1 agrees at 10 bases. J was trimmed by 0 bases and V by 2 bases; bases with no gene match: 9. CDR3 length equals 18 residues. Germline CDR1 MNHEY, CDR2 SMNVEV (reference sequence). CDR3 nucleotides: TGTGCCAGCAGTTTAAGAAGACAGGGGGCAGTTTCTAACTATGGCTACACCTTC. Amino acids: CASSLRRQGAVSNYGYTF.

This clonotype was detected ten times or more. The genes are TRBV20-1 and TRBJ2-2; D could derive from TRBD1 or TRBD2 (5 bases each). CDR1 DFQATT and CDR2 SNEGSKA come from the germline V gene (reference sequence). There are 17 residues in the CDR3. The germline V and J ends were trimmed by 0 bases and 1 base, with 15 bases remaining between them. The CDR3 loop reads CSARDRFGAGNTGELFF. CDR3 coding DNA: TGCAGTGCTAGAGATAGGTTCGGGGCAGGGAACACCGGGGAGCTGTTTTTT.